This TCR beta chain was captured by sequencing in a study of T-cell reconstitution after alpha-beta-depleted transplantation in children. In this sample, this clonotype turned up once. Its antigen is unidentified. General study findings and limits: The high TCRbeta diversity at day 60 in some patients came from surviving recipient T cells and thymic progenitors. The origin of alpha-beta T cells about two months after transplant was reportedly several hundred expanded graft clones. T-cell numbers and diversity, one year after transplant, stemmed largely from T cells that were newly produced.

It was with unique molecular identifiers that the TCRbeta library was prepared. One entry per CDR3 protein, called by TCRdb with MiXCR from the PCR reads. The table shows 70,000 to 95,000 distinct CDR3 sequences, with roughly a sixth occurring only once. The germline V gene has CDR1 SGHVS and CDR2 FNYEAQ. Trimming took off 3 bases at V and 4 bases at J, with 10 bases between the two ends. This CDR3 has 14 residues. The chain employs TRBV7-6 and TRBJ2-1, with D unclear. This receptor was taken from a male patient aged 2 to 9 who had a stem cell transplant for acute lymphoblastic leukemia, so the T cells may come from the graft donor. The material was PBMCs, mostly from graft donor cells, obtained 180 days after TCRalphabeta/CD19-depleted stem cell transplant. The CDR3 region has the DNA TGTGCCAGCAGCTTCCGGCCACCTTACAATGAGCAGTTCTTC. This translates into CASSFRPPYNEQFF.